These 17 T cell receptor beta chains originate from one sample sequenced in a study of vaccination effects on CD4 cells after COVID-19. Sequencing was preceded by expansion of antigen-specific CD4+ T cells with viral peptide pools in the ViraFEST assay. Following culture for roughly 10 days, CD4+ T cells were isolated. Measured with immunoSEQ multiplex PCR; TCRdb has only the in-frame clones, and not every one. The sample lists roughly 20,000 clones, about 71% occurring once. Their antigen targets remain unknown. The source material was CD4+ T cells from PBMCs cultured with HCoV-229E spike peptides, sampled before COVID-19 vaccination. These receptors all stem from a human donor who received a COVID-19 vaccine.

The J gene is TRBJ2-7, the V gene TRBV4-1; D unresolved. The length of the CDR3 is 13 residues. Germline CDR1 and CDR2: MGHRA and YSYEKL. V dropped 4 bases and J dropped 3 bases, with 10 bases sitting between them. CDR3 sequence (DNA): TGCGCCAGCAGCCTAACTTCCCTCTACGAGCAGTACTTC. Protein: CASSLTSLYEQYF.

The chain joins TRBV3-1 (or the pseudogene TRBV3-2) to TRBJ1-4; TRBD1 matches 10 bases. Germline V gene lookup returns CDR1 LGHDT and CDR2 YNNKEL (reference sequence). With 3 bases clipped from V and 8 bases from J, the junction kept 9 bases outside the gene matches. This CDR3 comprises 16 residues. The CDR3 is CASSQTPGTGAEKLFF. The DNA of the CDR3 is TGTGCCAGCAGCCAGACCCCCGGGACAGGGGCCGAAAAACTGTTTTTT.

The V call is TRBV5-1, the J call TRBJ2-7; D may be TRBD2 (5 bases). Looked up from germline, CDR1 is SGHRS and CDR2 is YFSETQ. This CDR3 region has 17 residues. Trimming shortened V by 3 bases and J by 0 bases, and 19 bases separated the two germline ends. CDR3 sequence (DNA): TGCGCCAGCAGCTCGATAGCTAGCTGGGAGAGCTCCTACGAGCAGTACTTC. This translates into CASSSIASWESSYEQYF.

This chain connects TRBV5-5 to TRBJ2-3, with TRBD2 matching 15 bases. This CDR3 region has 15 residues. Per the germline V gene, CDR1 is SGHKS and CDR2 is YYEKEE (reference sequence). The junction had 5 bases not matched to a gene; V was cut back by 1 base and J by 11 bases. In DNA, the CDR3 is TGTGCCAGCAGCTTGAGGGGACTAGCGGGAGGTTGGCAGTATTTT. Residues: CASSLRGLAGGWQYF.

This chain uses TRBV6-5 with TRBJ1-2; D uncertain. The CDR3 has 15 residues. Germline V gives CDR1 MNHEY, CDR2 SVGAGI. V shed 6 bases and J shed 5 bases, with 19 bases lying between them. The CDR3 is CASSRSSEEGYGYTF. For the CDR3, the DNA is TGTGCCAGCAGCCGAAGCTCGGAAGAGGGTTATGGCTACACCTTC.

This rearrangement joins TRBV12-3 or TRBV12-4 to TRBJ1-5; D is ambiguous. The CDR3 consists of 11 residues. The V end lost 5 bases, the J end lost 2 bases, and 1 base lay between the germline ends. The CDR3 loop is CASSRNQPQHF. As DNA, the CDR3 is TGTGCCAGCAGTCGCAATCAGCCCCAGCATTTT.

This clone has only a few counts. In DNA form, the CDR3 reads TGTGCCACTATATTAGGGGGTAATGCTGAAGCTTTCTTT. Encoded protein: CATILGGNAEAFF. This chain connects TRBV10-3 to TRBJ1-1; weak D call: TRBD1 (6 bases). In germline, CDR1 is ENHRY, CDR2 SYGVKD. The V end lost 10 bases, the J end lost 6 bases, and 18 bases lay between the germline ends. The CDR3 is 13 amino acids.

This rearrangement joins TRBV20-1 to TRBJ2-1; 10 nucleotides agree with TRBD2. Germline CDR1 DFQATT, CDR2 SNEGSKA (reference sequence). V shed 3 bases, J shed 3 bases, and the junction held 11 bases outside the gene matches. This CDR3 has 17 residues. CDR3 sequence: CSASGGLAGAGYNEQFF. CDR3 nucleotides: TGCAGTGCTAGTGGAGGCCTAGCGGGAGCTGGCTACAATGAGCAGTTCTTC.

The chain recombines TRBV5-1 with TRBJ1-6; D is ambiguous. V was trimmed by 4 bases and J by 6 bases, leaving 11 bases between them. Germline V gene data show CDR1 as SGHRS and CDR2 as YFSETQ. This CDR3 has 14 amino acids. CDR3 loop: CASSQDGSNSPLHF. The CDR3 bases are TGCGCCAGCAGCCAGGACGGGAGTAATTCACCCCTCCACTTT.

The rearrangement joins TRBV10-3 to TRBJ2-7; 8 bases are shared with TRBD2. Germline CDR1 reads ENHRY; CDR2 reads SYGVKD. The CDR3 runs 14 residues. J gave up 2 bases and V 10 bases, and 10 bases lay outside the gene matches. CDR3 nucleotides: TGTGCCACCCGGGGGAGCGGGAGCCCCTACGAGCAGTACTTC. Its translation is CATRGSGSPYEQYF.

The J gene is TRBJ2-7, the V gene TRBV6-6, with D tentatively TRBD1 or TRBD2 (5 bases each). The CDR3 loop spans 19 amino acids. V was clipped by 5 bases and J by 0 bases, with 26 bases between them. Germline assignment: CDR1 MNHNY and CDR2 SVGAGI (reference sequence). The CDR3 loop reads CASSRNRKSGAQGSYEQYF. In DNA form, the CDR3 reads TGTGCCAGCAGTCGAAACCGGAAGTCCGGGGCCCAGGGCTCCTACGAGCAGTACTTC.

The chain uses TRBV3-1 (or the pseudogene TRBV3-2) and TRBJ1-2; TRBD1 aligns across 8 bases. V gave up 5 bases and J gave up 4 bases; unmatched junction bases: 9. Per the germline V gene, CDR1 is LGHDT and CDR2 is YNNKEL (reference sequence). The CDR3 spans 15 residues. CDR3 DNA: TGTGCCAGCAGCTTCCAGGGGGCGGGTGGCTATGGCTACACCTTC. As protein: CASSFQGAGGYGYTF.

This clone was seen only a few times. V gene TRBV6-5 combines with J gene TRBJ2-2; no clear D. The V end was cut by 2 bases, the J end by 6 bases, with 7 bases between. The CDR3 length is 13 residues. Germline-derived CDR1 and CDR2 are MNHEY and SVGAGI. This chain's CDR3 is CASSYPIAGELFF. CDR3 sequence (DNA): TGTGCCAGCAGTTACCCGATCGCCGGGGAGCTGTTTTTT.

In its sample, this clone was seen once. V is TRBV27 and J is TRBJ2-7; D is unclear. CDR3 size: 16 residues. With 0 bases removed from V and 0 bases from J, the gap between germline ends came to 12 bases. CDR1 and CDR2 from the germline V gene are MNHEY and SMNVEV (reference sequence). CDR3 nucleotides: TGTGCCAGCAGTTTATCGATGCGGCGGCTCTCCTACGAGCAGTACTTC. Protein sequence: CASSLSMRRLSYEQYF.

The chain carries TRBV2 and TRBJ2-1, with TRBD1 matching 10 bases. The CDR3 extends over 16 amino acids. Germline V CDR1 and CDR2: SNHLY, FYNNEI. Germline trimming cut 3 bases from V and 6 bases from J; bases unmatched to any gene: 8. The chain's CDR3 is CASSETGTGVPNEQFF. CDR3 DNA: TGTGCCAGCAGTGAGACCGGGACAGGGGTGCCCAATGAGCAGTTCTTC. The full variable domain, rest sourced from reference TRBV2 and TRBJ2-1, is EPEVTQTPSHQVTQMGQEVILRCVPISNHLYFYWYRQILGQKVEFLVSFYNNEISEKSEIFDDQFSVERPDGSNFTLKIRSTKLEDSAMYFCASSETGTGVPNEQFFGPGTRLTVL.

The chain links TRBV6-2 or TRBV6-3 to TRBJ1-3; D not certain. The CDR3 has 17 amino acids. Trimming took off 2 bases at V and 1 base at J, with 15 bases between the two ends. The germline V gene encodes CDR1 MNHEY and CDR2 SVGEGT. The CDR3 DNA sequence: TGTGCCAGCAGTTACAGCGAGTGGTTTATGTCTGGAAACACCATATATTTT. Translated, it gives CASSYSEWFMSGNTIYF.

The chain has TRBV7-7 and TRBJ2-1; 10 nucleotides match TRBD2. J lost 0 bases, V lost 5 bases, and 7 bases had no gene match. This CDR3 spans 17 amino acids. Germline V gene sequence: CDR1 SSHAT, CDR2 FNYEAQ (reference sequence). The CDR3 nucleotides are TGTGCCAGCAGCCTGGGGTCTAGCGGGAGCTCCTACAATGAGCAGTTCTTC. Translating it yields CASSLGSSGSSYNEQFF.